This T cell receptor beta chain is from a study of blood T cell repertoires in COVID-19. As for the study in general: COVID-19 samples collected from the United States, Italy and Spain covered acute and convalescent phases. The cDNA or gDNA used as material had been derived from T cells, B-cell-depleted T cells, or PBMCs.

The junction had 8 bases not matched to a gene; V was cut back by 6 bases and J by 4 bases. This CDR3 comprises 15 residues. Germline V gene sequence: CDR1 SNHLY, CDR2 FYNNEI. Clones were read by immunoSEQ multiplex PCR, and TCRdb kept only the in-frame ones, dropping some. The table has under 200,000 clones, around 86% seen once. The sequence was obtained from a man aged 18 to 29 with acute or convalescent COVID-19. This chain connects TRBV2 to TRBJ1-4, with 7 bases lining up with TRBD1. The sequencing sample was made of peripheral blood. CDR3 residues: CASRLEGQLNEKLFF. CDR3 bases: TGTGCCAGCAGATTGGAGGGACAGCTTAATGAAAAACTGTTTTTT.